This passage covers 22 T cell receptor beta chains from one sample sequenced in a study of blood T cell repertoires in COVID-19. Sequencing used immunoSEQ multiplex PCR; TCRdb keeps in-frame clones, though not all of them. The sample has tens of thousands of clones, approximately 90% seen once; the top ten hold around 1.2%. The sequenced sample was peripheral blood. The receptors shown here come from a woman aged 55-75 years with acute or convalescent COVID-19.

The chain links TRBV28 to TRBJ2-5; D perhaps matches TRBD2 (5 bases). Germline V gives CDR1 MDHEN, CDR2 SYDVKM. Trimming removed 6 bases at V and 0 bases at J, with 17 bases between. The CDR3 is 16 amino acids. As DNA, the CDR3 is TGTGCCAGCAGCCCAACCCGAGGGTCGTACCAAGAGACCCAGTACTTC. Protein product: CASSPTRGSYQETQYF.

J is TRBJ2-7 and V is TRBV2; tentatively, D is TRBD1 (6 bases). Germline CDR1 is SNHLY and CDR2 is FYNNEI. The germline V and J ends were trimmed by 0 bases and 0 bases, with 21 bases remaining between them. This CDR3 has 19 amino acids. In DNA, the CDR3 is TGTGCCAGCAGTGAAGCGCCCCCCCGGACAGTGGGATTCTCCTACGAGCAGTACGTC. Its translation is CASSEAPPRTVGFSYEQYV.

The chain uses TRBV3-1 (or the pseudogene TRBV3-2) and TRBJ2-5, with TRBD2 as a possible D gene (5 bases). The CDR3 is made up of 16 amino acids. V shed 0 bases and J shed 5 bases, with 16 bases lying between them. The germline gives CDR1 LGHDT, CDR2 YNNKEL (reference sequence). CDR3: CASSQERSLPGETQYF. CDR3 DNA sequence: TGTGCCAGCAGCCAAGAACGGTCCCTACCGGGGGAGACCCAGTACTTC.

V usage is TRBV27 and J usage is TRBJ1-5, with D uncertain. The CDR3 extends over 17 amino acids. Deletions cut 4 bases from V and 4 bases from J, with 20 bases between. Per the germline V gene, CDR1 is MNHEY and CDR2 is SMNVEV (reference sequence). CDR3 in amino acids: CASSSSLTGFRNQPQHF. CDR3 nucleotides: TGTGCCAGCAGTTCGAGTTTGACGGGGTTCAGGAATCAGCCCCAGCATTTT.

The chain couples TRBV7-8 to TRBJ1-1; D is unclear. Germline loops: CDR1 SGHVS, CDR2 FQNEAQ. CDR3 size: 15 residues. Trimming removed 5 bases from V and 4 bases from J, with 17 bases in between. CDR3 sequence: CASSPRVSPSTEAFF. DNA of the CDR3: TGTGCCAGCAGCCCGAGGGTGTCTCCGAGCACTGAAGCTTTCTTT.

The chain combines TRBV24-1 with TRBJ1-2, with TRBD1 matching 11 bases. Germline CDR1 reads KGHDR; CDR2 reads SFDVKD. This CDR3 is 16 amino acids long. V lost 4 bases to trimming and J lost 3 bases; unmatched junction nucleotides: 6. CDR3 protein: CATSDPGTGGHYGYTF. The DNA of the CDR3 is TGTGCCACCAGTGACCCCGGGACAGGGGGACACTATGGCTACACCTTC.

V usage is TRBV5-1 and J usage is TRBJ2-3; D remains ambiguous. Germline V gene data show CDR1 as SGHRS and CDR2 as YFSETQ. The V end was cut by 0 bases, the J end by 0 bases, with 11 bases between. The CDR3 is made up of 16 amino acids. This chain's CDR3 is CASSLGQASSTDTQYF. The CDR3 DNA sequence: TGCGCCAGCAGCTTGGGGCAGGCCTCCAGCACAGATACGCAGTATTTT.

This clone was found a few times. The chain uses TRBV19 and TRBJ1-2, with TRBD1 as a possible D gene (5 bases). The V gene lost 6 bases and the J gene lost 5 bases, with 13 bases spanning the gap. This CDR3 has 13 amino acids. The germline gives CDR1 LNHDA, CDR2 SQIVND (reference sequence). CDR3 nucleotides: TGTGCCAGTAGGCGGACAATAGAATATGGCTACACCTTC. Its translation is CASRRTIEYGYTF.

This clone was recorded once. The J gene is TRBJ2-2, the V gene TRBV19; TRBD1 agrees at 11 bases. Germline values: CDR1 LNHDA, CDR2 SQIVND (reference sequence). The V and J ends lost 7 bases and 5 bases, in that order; junction bases with no gene match: 15. The length of the CDR3 is 18 residues. The CDR3 coding sequence is TGTGCCAGTATTATTGGACAGGGGGCCATACTCACGACCGGGGAGCTGTTTTTT. Translated, it gives CASIIGQGAILTTGELFF. The entire variable domain, with the rest obtained from reference TRBV19 and TRBJ2-2, is as follows: DGGITQSPKYLFRKEGQNVTLSCEQNLNHDAMYWYRQDPGQGLRLIYYSQIVNDFQKGDIAEGYSVSREKKESFPLTVTSAQKNPTAFYLCASIIGQGAILTTGELFFGEGSRLTVL.

V and J are TRBV2 and TRBJ1-5; 12 bases map to TRBD1. V trimming: 9 bases; J trimming: 1 base; junction bases outside the gene matches: 4. Looked up from germline, CDR1 is SNHLY and CDR2 is FYNNEI. The CDR3 covers 15 residues. The CDR3 reads CASGTGGRSNQPQHF. In nucleotides, the CDR3 is TGTGCCAGTGGGACAGGGGGCCGCAGCAATCAGCCCCAGCATTTT.

The sample holds one count of this clone. The chain employs TRBV27 and TRBJ2-3; 7 bases line up with TRBD1. J was trimmed by 2 bases and V by 6 bases; bases with no gene match: 8. Looked up from germline, CDR1 is MNHEY and CDR2 is SMNVEV (reference sequence). This CDR3 region has 15 residues. The CDR3 loop reads CASSSGGRVTDTQYF. The CDR3 DNA reads TGTGCCAGCAGCTCAGGGGGTCGAGTCACAGATACGCAGTATTTT.

The V call is TRBV5-4, the J call TRBJ1-4, with TRBD1 matching 7 bases. The junction had 2 bases not matched to a gene; V was cut back by 2 bases and J by 4 bases. The CDR3 totals 14 residues. Germline loops: CDR1 SGHNT, CDR2 YYREEE (reference sequence). CDR3 nucleotide sequence: TGTGCCAGCAGCTTCCAGGGGGATAATGAAAAACTGTTTTTT. It specifies CASSFQGDNEKLFF. The complete variable domain, with remaining parts taken from reference TRBV5-4 and TRBJ1-4, reads ETGVTQSPTHLIKTRGQQVTLRCSSQSGHNTVSWYQQALGQGPQFIFQYYREEENGRGNFPPRFSGLQFPNYSSELNVNALELDDSALYLCASSFQGDNEKLFFGSGTQLSVL.

The CDR3 loop reads CASSLDLGTVNTEAFF. CDR3 DNA: TGTGCCAGCAGCTTGGACCTTGGGACAGTGAACACTGAAGCTTTCTTT. The chain carries TRBV5-4 and TRBJ1-1, with 7 bases aligning to TRBD1. The junction had 5 bases not matched to a gene; V was cut back by 0 bases and J by 0 bases. The CDR3 loop spans 16 amino acids. Germline values: CDR1 SGHNT, CDR2 YYREEE (reference sequence).

The chain recombines TRBV6-5 with TRBJ1-5; 9 bases are shared with TRBD1. This CDR3 has 15 residues. Germline lookup yields CDR1 MNHEY and CDR2 SVGAGI. The V and J ends lost 5 bases and 4 bases, in that order; junction bases with no gene match: 6. CDR3 in DNA: TGTGCCAGCAGTCAGGGACAGGGAACAAATCAGCCCCAGCATTTT. Translated, it gives CASSQGQGTNQPQHF.

This clone was detected only a few times. The chain joins TRBV9 to TRBJ1-1; D gene uncertain. Germline lookup yields CDR1 SGDLS and CDR2 YYNGEE. Trimming pared 0 bases from V and 0 bases from J, leaving 12 bases between. The CDR3 covers 16 residues. In DNA form, the CDR3 reads TGTGCCAGCAGCGTAGGCCCCGATACGGTGAACACTGAAGCTTTCTTT. This codes for CASSVGPDTVNTEAFF.

This sequence joins TRBV5-1 and TRBJ2-6; a possible D gene is TRBD1 (7 bases). Trimming took 7 bases from V and 0 from J, leaving 11 bases between them. This CDR3 has 15 residues. Germline V gene sequence: CDR1 SGHRS, CDR2 YFSETQ. The chain's CDR3 is CASAGGTSGANVLTF. DNA for the CDR3: TGCGCCAGCGCAGGGGGGACCTCTGGGGCCAACGTCCTGACTTTC. Complete variable domain (other parts from reference TRBV5-1 and TRBJ2-6): KAGVTQTPRYLIKTRGQQVTLSCSPISGHRSVSWYQQTPGQGLQFLFEYFSETQRNKGNFPGRFSGRQFSNSRSEMNVSTLELGDSALYLCASAGGTSGANVLTFGAGSRLTVL.

The chain links TRBV6-5 to TRBJ2-3, with a possible D match to TRBD1 (5 bases). V lost 6 bases and J 0 bases, leaving 13 bases between the germline ends. Germline V lookup: CDR1 MNHEY, CDR2 SVGAGI. The CDR3 runs 15 residues. The CDR3 nucleotides read TGTGCCAGCAGCCCCAGGGCTAGAAGCACAGATACGCAGTATTTT. The encoded protein is CASSPRARSTDTQYF.

The chain recombines TRBV5-5 with TRBJ2-3; D is possibly TRBD2 (6 bases). Trimming removed 7 bases at V and 2 bases at J, with 20 bases between. The germline gives CDR1 SGHKS, CDR2 YYEKEE (reference sequence). This CDR3 is 16 amino acids long. In nucleotides, the CDR3 is TGTGCCAGCGACCTGGTTGGGTTAGCGGCCACAGATACGCAGTATTTT. Encoded protein: CASDLVGLAATDTQYF.

The chain joins TRBV11-2 to TRBJ1-1; a possible D gene is TRBD1 (6 bases). CDR1 SGHAT and CDR2 FQNNGV come from the germline V gene. The CDR3 runs to 14 residues. V was trimmed by 5 bases and J by 12 bases, leaving 22 bases between them. CDR3 sequence (DNA): TGTGCCAGCAGCCCCATGGCCCCCCAGGACAGATCTTTCTTT. As protein: CASSPMAPQDRSFF.

In DNA, the CDR3 is TGTGCCAGCAGTTACTCCGCCGGGACAGGGAATTCACCCCTCCACTTT. This codes for CASSYSAGTGNSPLHF. The chain is built from TRBV6-5 and TRBJ1-6; 9 bases line up with TRBD1. The CDR3 has 16 residues. V was clipped by 0 bases and J by 7 bases; unmatched bases: 4. Per the germline V gene, CDR1 is MNHEY and CDR2 is SVGAGI.

The gene calls are TRBV19 and TRBJ1-2; TRBD1 matches at 9 bases. Germline V gene lookup returns CDR1 LNHDA and CDR2 SQIVND (reference sequence). The CDR3 covers 15 residues. J gave up 1 base and V 7 bases, and 7 bases lay outside the gene matches. CDR3 sequence (DNA): TGTGCCAGTACTCACCGGGACAGGGATAACTATGGCTACACCTTC. This gives the protein CASTHRDRDNYGYTF.

This rearrangement joins TRBV4-1 to TRBJ1-3, with 8 bases lining up with TRBD1. Trimming removed 4 bases from V and 0 bases from J; junction bases left unmatched: 2. CDR1 and CDR2 (germline): MGHRA, YSYEKL. CDR3 size: 15 residues. The CDR3 is CASSRQGSSGNTIYF. The CDR3 DNA sequence: TGCGCCAGCAGCCGACAGGGGAGCTCTGGAAACACCATATATTTT.